This T cell receptor beta chain was identified in a study of blood T cell repertoires in COVID-19. Assay used: immunoSEQ multiplex PCR; TCRdb lists only in-frame clones, some missing. This sample carries about 200,000 clones, 85% of them seen once, and the ten largest clones take roughly a sixth. Trimming took off 3 bases at V and 2 bases at J, with 9 bases between the two ends. This CDR3 comprises 14 residues. Germline CDR1 and CDR2: SEHNR and FQNEAQ (reference sequence). This receptor was identified in a middle-aged man who had recovered from COVID-19. Material for sequencing was PBMCs or T cells enriched from blood (not recorded which). The chain links TRBV7-9 to TRBJ2-3; D is unclear. The CDR3 DNA reads as TGTGCCAGCAGCTTGGCGGTGAACACAGATACGCAGTATTTT. Amino acid sequence: CASSLAVNTDTQYF.